The 28 T cell receptor beta chains given below trace back to one sample, sequenced in a study of CD8 T cells in ankylosing spondylitis. Study findings and constraints: Typical of ankylosing spondylitis blood, it appeared, was a TCR beta motif of fewer than ten highly homologous variants.

Each CDR3 protein gets one entry after TCRdb re-called the 5' RACE reads with MiXCR. The table lists a few hundred thousand distinct CDR3 sequences, about 12% of them singletons, with approximately 6.2% in the top ten. These receptors have no identified antigens. Sequenced input: blood, either unsorted or a sorted T cell fraction (not recorded which). These receptors all come from a male donor with ankylosing spondylitis.

This clonotype was seen a few times. CDR3 nucleotide sequence: TGTGCCAGCAGCTTAGAAGGTTCCCAAGGTGGGACCCAGTACTTC. Amino acids: CASSLEGSQGGTQYF. This chain uses TRBV7-2 with TRBJ2-5; D not certain. The germline gives CDR1 SGHTA, CDR2 FQGNSA. The CDR3 consists of 15 residues. V lost 1 base, J lost 7 bases, and 16 bases lay in between.

The chain joins TRBV5-6 to TRBJ1-5, with 8 bases fitting TRBD1. The CDR3 is 15 amino acids. After removal of 3 bases from V and 7 bases from J, the junction contained 9 bases not matched to a gene. Germline V gene data show CDR1 as SGHDT and CDR2 as YYEEEE. As DNA, the CDR3 is TGTGCCAGCAGCTCTACCGGGACAGGTGGACAGCCCCAGCATTTT. Its protein is CASSSTGTGGQPQHF.

The genes are TRBV7-2 and TRBJ2-7; D is unresolved. Germline V gene lookup returns CDR1 SGHTA and CDR2 FQGNSA. Trimming left V 4 bases short and J 5 bases short, with 12 bases between. The CDR3 is made up of 13 amino acids. The CDR3 region is CASSSPGPNEQYF. CDR3 DNA sequence: TGTGCCAGCAGCTCGCCGGGCCCAAACGAGCAGTACTTC.

This chain uses TRBV7-8 with TRBJ2-5; maybe TRBD1 (5 bases). Germline CDR1 SGHVS, CDR2 FQNEAQ. V was clipped by 2 bases and J by 5 bases, with 18 bases between them. The CDR3 is made up of 16 amino acids. CDR3 sequence (DNA): TGTGCCAGCAGCTTATTACTTTACAGGTCACGGGAGACCCAGTACTTC. The encoded protein is CASSLLLYRSRETQYF.

The V gene is TRBV4-1, the J gene TRBJ1-4, with D possibly TRBD1 on 5 matching bases. The CDR3 length is 15 residues. The germline V gene encodes CDR1 MGHRA and CDR2 YSYEKL. Trimming took off 1 base at V and 7 bases at J, with 13 bases between the two ends. The CDR3 DNA sequence: TGCGCCAGCAGCCAAGCTGGCACGGGGGGTGAAAAACTGTTTTTT. It codes for CASSQAGTGGEKLFF.

The V and J genes are TRBV11-2 and TRBJ1-2; 7 bases map to TRBD1. There are 14 residues in the CDR3. With 4 bases clipped from V and 6 bases from J, the junction kept 8 bases outside the gene matches. Germline V lookup: CDR1 SGHAT, CDR2 FQNNGV. This CDR3 is CASSSEQGRNGYTF. CDR3 DNA sequence: TGTGCCAGCAGCTCAGAACAGGGGAGGAATGGCTACACCTTC.

The rearrangement joins TRBV12-3 or TRBV12-4 to TRBJ2-2, with D hard to call. Trimming cost V 6 bases and J 7 bases, with 15 bases left between them. CDR3 length: 14 residues. CDR3 in amino acids: CASRGPVGVGELFF. The CDR3 DNA reads TGTGCCAGCAGGGGTCCCGTTGGCGTCGGGGAGCTGTTTTTT.

This clonotype was counted a few times. The chain joins TRBV27 to TRBJ1-5, with unresolved D. Trimming stripped 4 bases from V and 11 bases from J, with 9 bases between. There are 11 residues in the CDR3. The V gene's germline CDR1 is MNHEY and CDR2 SMNVEV (reference sequence). CDR3 sequence: CASSSPWSQHF. The CDR3 coding sequence is TGTGCCAGCAGTTCCCCCTGGTCCCAGCATTTT.

This clonotype was seen many times. The chain uses TRBV10-3 and TRBJ2-4; D possibly uses TRBD1 or TRBD2 (7 bases each). The CDR3 is 15 residues long. Germline V lookup: CDR1 ENHRY, CDR2 SYGVKD. V shed 0 bases and J shed 5 bases, with 11 bases lying between them. DNA of the CDR3: TGTGCCATCAGTGAGTCGCGGGGGACAGAAAACATTCAGTACTTC. As protein: CAISESRGTENIQYF.

This clonotype was observed a few times. CDR3: CAWSVSGLTTDTQYF. CDR3 sequence (DNA): TGTGCCTGGAGTGTAAGTGGCCTCACCACAGATACGCAGTATTTT. The chain uses TRBV30 and TRBJ2-3; D is unclear. Germline CDR1 is GTSNPN and CDR2 is SVGIG (reference sequence). This CDR3 is 15 amino acids long. The V end was cut by 0 bases, the J end by 2 bases, with 12 bases between.

V usage is TRBV5-1 and J usage is TRBJ1-1; D gene uncertain. The CDR3 is made up of 16 amino acids. The V gene's germline CDR1 is SGHRS and CDR2 YFSETQ. V was trimmed by 6 bases and J by 0 bases, leaving 18 bases between them. Written as DNA, the CDR3 is TGCGCCAGCATCTGGTTGGACGGACCCATGAACACTGAAGCTTTCTTT. Translation: CASIWLDGPMNTEAFF.

This chain connects TRBV3-1 to TRBJ2-4; TRBD2 matches at 13 bases. V was pared by 1 base and J by 6 bases, with 6 bases of the junction left unmatched. The CDR3 covers 17 residues. Germline assignment: CDR1 LGHDT and CDR2 YNNKEL (reference sequence). In nucleotides, the CDR3 is TGTGCCAGCAGCCAAGGGACTAGCGGGAGAGGAGGAAACATTCAGTACTTC. Translated: CASSQGTSGRGGNIQYF.

The chain joins TRBV12-3 or TRBV12-4 to TRBJ1-5; 9 bases line up with TRBD1. CDR3 size: 13 residues. Trimming removed 4 bases from V and 15 bases from J; junction bases left unmatched: 10. The CDR3 bases are TGTGCCAGCAGTTGGACAGGGGCCCCCCGGAGGCATTTT. It specifies CASSWTGAPRRHF.

This clonotype was counted a few times. The gene calls are TRBV27 and TRBJ1-1; a possible D gene is TRBD1 (5 bases). The germline gives CDR1 MNHEY, CDR2 SMNVEV (reference sequence). This CDR3 region has 14 residues. The V and J ends lost 5 bases and 4 bases respectively, with 14 bases between them. The CDR3 spells CASSISTGTTEAFF. CDR3 nucleotides: TGTGCCAGCAGTATCTCAACAGGTACCACTGAAGCTTTCTTT.

This clonotype was counted between two and nine times. The chain carries TRBV13 and TRBJ1-3; D gene unclear. Germline V gene lookup returns CDR1 PRHDT and CDR2 FYEKMQ (reference sequence). V was cut by 5 bases and J by 4 bases, with 15 bases left in between. The CDR3 runs 15 residues. The CDR3 DNA reads as TGTGCCAGCAGCCTTGGTAGCATCAGCGGAAACACCATATATTTT. Translation: CASSLGSISGNTIYF.

This clonotype was recorded many times. This chain connects TRBV5-1 to TRBJ2-5, with 8 bases that match TRBD2. V shed 1 base, J shed 3 bases, and the junction held 5 bases outside the gene matches. CDR3 size: 15 residues. CDR1 and CDR2 (germline): SGHRS, YFSETQ. CDR3 region: CASSLYSGNEETQYF. CDR3 in DNA: TGCGCCAGCAGCTTGTATAGCGGGAATGAAGAGACCCAGTACTTC.

Many counts were recorded for this clonotype. This rearrangement joins TRBV12-3 or TRBV12-4 to TRBJ1-3, with 8 nucleotides matching TRBD1. CDR3 length equals 13 residues. V trimming: 4 bases; J trimming: 9 bases; junction bases outside the gene matches: 5. The CDR3: CASSSTGVGTIYF. DNA for the CDR3: TGTGCCAGCAGTTCGACAGGGGTTGGCACCATATATTTT.

This clonotype was seen a handful of times. V is TRBV7-9 and J is TRBJ1-1; D may be TRBD1 (5 bases). The CDR3 runs to 14 residues. V lost 5 bases and J lost 4, with 14 bases in between. Germline CDR1 SEHNR, CDR2 FQNEAQ (reference sequence). Written as DNA, the CDR3 is TGTGCCAGCAGCCTTAGTAGGGGTAGCACTGAAGCTTTCTTT. The encoded protein is CASSLSRGSTEAFF.

This clonotype was seen a handful of times. CDR3: CSVTPLANTEAFF. For the CDR3, the DNA is TGCAGCGTGACTCCGCTTGCCAACACTGAAGCTTTCTTT. The V call is TRBV29-1, the J call TRBJ1-1; no clear D gene. The CDR3 runs to 13 residues. The germline CDR1 and CDR2 sequences are SQVTM and ANQGSEA. Trimming left V 6 bases short and J 2 bases short, with 13 bases between.

The genes are TRBV3-1 and TRBJ2-7; D is unclear. Germline lookup yields CDR1 LGHDT and CDR2 YNNKEL (reference sequence). V lost 1 base and J 0 bases, leaving 7 bases between the germline ends. The CDR3 contains 14 residues. CDR3 sequence (DNA): TGTGCCAGCAGCCAAGGTCGGATCTCCTACGAGCAGTACTTC. Residues: CASSQGRISYEQYF.

The sample holds many counts of this clonotype. J is TRBJ2-5 and V is TRBV12-3 or TRBV12-4; D not resolved. The CDR3 extends over 14 amino acids. V lost 1 base to trimming and J lost 1 base, with 7 bases between them. The CDR3: CASSLGVSQETQYF. DNA of the CDR3: TGTGCCAGCAGTTTAGGTGTGAGCCAAGAGACCCAGTACTTC.

In this sample, this clonotype turned up many times. This chain links TRBV12-3 or TRBV12-4 with TRBJ2-3; D may be TRBD2 (7 bases). The CDR3 spans 17 residues. V was pared by 4 bases and J by 1 base, with 18 bases between. CDR3 nucleotides: TGTGCCAGCAGTTCCTGGGGACCGGGGGGCGGCACAGATACGCAGTATTTT. Translating gives CASSSWGPGGGTDTQYF.

This chain links TRBV20-1 with TRBJ2-5, with 10 bases that match TRBD1. CDR3 length equals 16 residues. Germline V lookup: CDR1 DFQATT, CDR2 SNEGSKA (reference sequence). V was clipped by 0 bases and J by 5 bases; unmatched bases: 9. DNA for the CDR3: TGCAGTGCTAGAGATTGGGTGACAGGGGGCTGGGAGACCCAGTACTTC. Its protein is CSARDWVTGGWETQYF.

This clonotype was counted many times. The J gene is TRBJ1-1, the V gene TRBV9, with D possibly being TRBD1 (5 bases). The germline V gene has CDR1 SGDLS and CDR2 YYNGEE. V lost 6 bases and J 3 bases, leaving 15 bases between the germline ends. This CDR3 has 14 amino acids. The CDR3 nucleotides read TGTGCCAGCACCCCCAGGGCTTTGGACACTGAAGCTTTCTTT. Residues: CASTPRALDTEAFF.

The chain recombines TRBV12-3 or TRBV12-4 with TRBJ1-1; TRBD1 agrees at 7 bases. The CDR3 covers 14 residues. V was clipped by 7 bases and J by 5 bases; unmatched bases: 10. CDR3 loop: CASIQGGGGTEAFF. CDR3 DNA: TGTGCCAGCATTCAGGGGGGGGGAGGTACTGAAGCTTTCTTT.

This chain uses TRBV7-2 with TRBJ1-2, with D maybe TRBD1 (5 bases). The CDR3 length is 15 residues. The germline CDR1 and CDR2 sequences are SGHTA and FQGNSA. Trimming shortened V by 4 bases and J by 6 bases, and 18 bases separated the two germline ends. CDR3 DNA: TGTGCCAGCAGCTGGGGGGGACCCAGGTCGGATGGCTACACCTTC. Its translation: CASSWGGPRSDGYTF.

This clonotype was counted many times. The genes are TRBV20-1 and TRBJ1-5; TRBD1 is a possible D gene (6 bases). Trimming took off 4 bases at V and 5 bases at J, with 18 bases between the two ends. Germline V gives CDR1 DFQATT, CDR2 SNEGSKA (reference sequence). CDR3 length: 15 residues. CDR3 DNA: TGCAGTGCTATTGAAACTTTGGACAGCGATCAGCCCCAGCATTTT. Translation gives CSAIETLDSDQPQHF.

The chain uses TRBV9 and TRBJ2-1; TRBD2 aligns across 10 bases. Trimming removed 0 bases from V and 5 bases from J; junction bases left unmatched: 5. The CDR3 consists of 16 residues. Germline loops: CDR1 SGDLS, CDR2 YYNGEE. As DNA, the CDR3 is TGTGCCAGCAGCGTAGTTTCTAGCGGGAGTAACAATGAGCAGTTCTTC. Translation gives CASSVVSSGSNNEQFF.